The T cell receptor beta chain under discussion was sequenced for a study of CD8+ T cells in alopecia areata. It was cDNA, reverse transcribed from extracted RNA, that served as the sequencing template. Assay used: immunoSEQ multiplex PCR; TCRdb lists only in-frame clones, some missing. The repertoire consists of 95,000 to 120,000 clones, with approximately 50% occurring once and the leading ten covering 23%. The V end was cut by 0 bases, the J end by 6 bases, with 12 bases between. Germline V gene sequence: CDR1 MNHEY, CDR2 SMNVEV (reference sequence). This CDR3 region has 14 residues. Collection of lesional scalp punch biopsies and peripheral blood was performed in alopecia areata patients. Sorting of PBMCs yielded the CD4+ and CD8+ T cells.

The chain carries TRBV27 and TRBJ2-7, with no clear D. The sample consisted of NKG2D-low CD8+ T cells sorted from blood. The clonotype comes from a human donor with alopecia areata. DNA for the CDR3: TGTGCCAGCAGTTTATCGGATTCAGGCACCGAGCAGTACTTC. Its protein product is CASSLSDSGTEQYF.